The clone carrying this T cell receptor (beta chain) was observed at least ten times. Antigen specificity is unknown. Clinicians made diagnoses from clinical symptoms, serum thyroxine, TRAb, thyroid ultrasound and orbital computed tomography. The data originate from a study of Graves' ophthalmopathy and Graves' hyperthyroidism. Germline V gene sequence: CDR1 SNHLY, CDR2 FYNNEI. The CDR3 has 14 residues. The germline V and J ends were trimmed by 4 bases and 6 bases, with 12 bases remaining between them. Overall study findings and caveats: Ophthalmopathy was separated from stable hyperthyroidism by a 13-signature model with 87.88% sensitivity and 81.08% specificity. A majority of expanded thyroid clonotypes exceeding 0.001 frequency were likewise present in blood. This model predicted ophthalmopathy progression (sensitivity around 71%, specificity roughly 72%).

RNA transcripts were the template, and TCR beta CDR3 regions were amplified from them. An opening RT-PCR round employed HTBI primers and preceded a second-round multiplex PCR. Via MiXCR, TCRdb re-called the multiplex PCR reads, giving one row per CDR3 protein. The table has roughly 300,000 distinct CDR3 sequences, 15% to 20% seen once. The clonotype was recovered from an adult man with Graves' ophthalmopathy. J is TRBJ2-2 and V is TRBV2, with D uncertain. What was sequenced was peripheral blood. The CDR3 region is CASSVKRPSGELFF. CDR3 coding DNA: TGTGCCAGCAGTGTGAAACGACCGTCCGGGGAGCTGTTTTTT. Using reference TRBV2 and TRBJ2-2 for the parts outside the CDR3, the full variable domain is EPEVTQTPSHQVTQMGQEVILRCVPISNHLYFYWYRQILGQKVEFLVSFYNNEISEKSEIFDDQFSVERPDGSNFTLKIRSTKLEDSAMYFCASSVKRPSGELFFGEGSRLTVL.